This TCR beta chain was captured by sequencing in a study of T cell repertoires in cytomegalovirus infection. This clonotype was detected only a few times. The antigen remains undetermined. TCRdb recomputed calls from the reads with MiXCR, one row per CDR3 protein. The repertoire holds roughly 46,000 distinct CDR3 sequences, roughly 19% seen once, with 50% to 65% in the top ten. Whole-study results and caveats: CMV-specific TCR beta clonotypes restricted by HLA-C were the ones dominating the ex vivo response.

The clonotype comes from a human donor in good health (CMV status not recorded). Some clones in this sample may be carry-over from other donors' samples. The input for sequencing was CD8+ T cells from cultured PBMCs, taken from culture after CMV antigen stimulation.

The CDR3 nucleotides are TGCGCCAGCAGCCTGGGGACCTCCGATAGCAATCAGCCCCAGCATTTT. Its protein is CASSLGTSDSNQPQHF. The chain uses TRBV4-1 and TRBJ1-5; D might be TRBD1 (5 bases). Per germline, CDR1 MGHRA and CDR2 YSYEKL. The CDR3 has 16 residues. Trimming stripped 4 bases from V and 0 bases from J, with 13 bases between.